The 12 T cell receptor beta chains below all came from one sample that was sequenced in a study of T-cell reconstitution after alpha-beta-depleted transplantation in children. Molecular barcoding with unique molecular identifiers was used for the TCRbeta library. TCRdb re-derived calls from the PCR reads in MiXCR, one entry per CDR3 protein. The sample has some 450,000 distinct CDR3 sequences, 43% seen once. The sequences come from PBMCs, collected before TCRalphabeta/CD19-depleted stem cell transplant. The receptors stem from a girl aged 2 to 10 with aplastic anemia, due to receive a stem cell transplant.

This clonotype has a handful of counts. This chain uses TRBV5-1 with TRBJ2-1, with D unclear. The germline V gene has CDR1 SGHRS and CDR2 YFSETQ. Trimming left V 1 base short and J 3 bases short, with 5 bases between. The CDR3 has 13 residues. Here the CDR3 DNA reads TGCGCCAGCAGCTTGCCGGGCTACAATGAGCAGTTCTTC. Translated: CASSLPGYNEQFF.

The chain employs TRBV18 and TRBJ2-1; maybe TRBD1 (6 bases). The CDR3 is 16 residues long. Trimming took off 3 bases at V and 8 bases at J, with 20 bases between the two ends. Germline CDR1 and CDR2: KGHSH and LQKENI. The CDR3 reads CASSPYQAQGGDEQFF. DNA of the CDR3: TGTGCCAGCTCACCCTACCAGGCACAGGGTGGCGATGAGCAGTTCTTC. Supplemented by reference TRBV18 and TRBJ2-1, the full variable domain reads NAGVMQNPRHLVRRRGQEARLRCSPMKGHSHVYWYRQLPEEGLKFMVYLQKENIIDESGMPKERFSAEFPKEGPSILRIQQVVRGDSAAYFCASSPYQAQGGDEQFFGPGTRLTVL.

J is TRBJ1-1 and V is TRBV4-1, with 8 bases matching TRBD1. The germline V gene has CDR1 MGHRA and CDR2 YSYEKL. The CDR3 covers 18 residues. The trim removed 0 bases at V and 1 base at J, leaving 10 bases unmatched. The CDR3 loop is CASSQDPLGTGGNTEAFF. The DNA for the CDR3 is TGCGCCAGCAGCCAAGATCCCCTCGGTACAGGGGGGAACACTGAAGCTTTCTTT.

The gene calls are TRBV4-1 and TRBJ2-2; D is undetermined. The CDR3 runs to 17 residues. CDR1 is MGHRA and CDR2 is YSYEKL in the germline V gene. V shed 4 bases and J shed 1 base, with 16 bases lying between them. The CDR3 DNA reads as TGCGCCAGCAGCCTTGCGGCCCAGGTCCAGAACACCGGGGAGCTGTTTTTT. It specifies CASSLAAQVQNTGELFF.

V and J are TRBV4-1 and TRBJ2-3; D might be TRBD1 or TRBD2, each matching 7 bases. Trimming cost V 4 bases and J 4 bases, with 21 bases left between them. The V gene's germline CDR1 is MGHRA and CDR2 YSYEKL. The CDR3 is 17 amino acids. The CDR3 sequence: CASSPPSGEGAPDTQYF. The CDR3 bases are TGCGCCAGCAGCCCCCCTTCGGGGGAGGGGGCTCCAGATACGCAGTATTTT.

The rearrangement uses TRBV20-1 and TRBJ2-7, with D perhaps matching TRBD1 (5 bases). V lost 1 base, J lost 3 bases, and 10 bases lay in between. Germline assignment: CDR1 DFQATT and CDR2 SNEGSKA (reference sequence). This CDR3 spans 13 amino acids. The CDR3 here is CSARAPQVYEQYF. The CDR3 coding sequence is TGCAGTGCTAGAGCCCCACAGGTCTACGAGCAGTACTTC.

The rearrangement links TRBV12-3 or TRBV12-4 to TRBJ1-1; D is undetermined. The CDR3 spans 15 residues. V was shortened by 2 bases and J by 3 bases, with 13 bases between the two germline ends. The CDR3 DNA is TGTGCCAGCAGTTTATGGGTAATAGAGGACACTGAAGCTTTCTTT. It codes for CASSLWVIEDTEAFF.

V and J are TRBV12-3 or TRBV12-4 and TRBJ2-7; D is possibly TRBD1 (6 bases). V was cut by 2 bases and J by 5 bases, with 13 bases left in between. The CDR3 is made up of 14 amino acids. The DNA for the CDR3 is TGTGCCAGCAGTTTATGGCAGGGGTCCAACGAGCAGTACTTC. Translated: CASSLWQGSNEQYF.

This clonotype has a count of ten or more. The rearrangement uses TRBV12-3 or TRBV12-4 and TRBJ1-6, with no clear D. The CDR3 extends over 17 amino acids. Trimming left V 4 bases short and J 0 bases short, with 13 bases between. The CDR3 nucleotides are TGTGCCAGCAGTTCCCCGGACGGGAGCTCCTATAATTCACCCCTCCACTTT. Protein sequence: CASSSPDGSSYNSPLHF.

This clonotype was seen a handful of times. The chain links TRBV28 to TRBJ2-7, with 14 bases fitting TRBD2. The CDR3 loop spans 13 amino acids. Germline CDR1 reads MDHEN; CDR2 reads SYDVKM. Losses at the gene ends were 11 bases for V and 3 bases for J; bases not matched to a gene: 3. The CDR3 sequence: CAAGLAGVYEQYF. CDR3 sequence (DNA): TGTGCCGCGGGACTAGCGGGAGTCTACGAGCAGTACTTC. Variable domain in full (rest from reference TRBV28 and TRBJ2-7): DVKVTQSSRYLVKRTGEKVFLECVQDMDHENMFWYRQDPGLGLRLIYFSYDVKMKEKGDIPEGYSVSREKKERFSLILESASTNQTSMYLCAAGLAGVYEQYFGPGTRLTVT.

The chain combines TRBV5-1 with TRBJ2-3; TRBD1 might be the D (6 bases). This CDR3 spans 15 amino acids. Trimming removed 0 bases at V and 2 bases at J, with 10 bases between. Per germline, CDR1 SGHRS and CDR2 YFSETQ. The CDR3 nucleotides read TGCGCCAGCAGCTTGGACGGACAGCACACAGATACGCAGTATTTT. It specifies CASSLDGQHTDTQYF. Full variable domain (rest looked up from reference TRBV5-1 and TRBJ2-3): KAGVTQTPRYLIKTRGQQVTLSCSPISGHRSVSWYQQTPGQGLQFLFEYFSETQRNKGNFPGRFSGRQFSNSRSEMNVSTLELGDSALYLCASSLDGQHTDTQYFGPGTRLTVL.

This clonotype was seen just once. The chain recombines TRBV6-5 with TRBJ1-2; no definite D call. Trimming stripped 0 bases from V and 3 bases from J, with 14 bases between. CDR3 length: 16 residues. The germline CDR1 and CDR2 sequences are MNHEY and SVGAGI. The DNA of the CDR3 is TGTGCCAGCAGTTACTCCACTCACAGAGACTACTATGGCTACACCTTC. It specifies CASSYSTHRDYYGYTF.